The clone carrying this T cell receptor (beta chain) has just a few counts. Its cognate antigen is unknown. The CDR3 has 14 residues. Germline V gene data show CDR1 as GTSNPN and CDR2 as SVGIG (reference sequence). V dropped 8 bases and J dropped 4 bases, with 20 bases sitting between them. TCRdb's copy holds only in-frame clones and misses some; the assay was immunoSEQ multiplex PCR. The sample yields more than 80,000 clones, around four fifths seen once. This sample is part of a study of graft-versus-host responses after intestinal transplantation. Sequencing was performed on unstimulated CD8+ T cells sorted from spleen or lymph node cells, taken before intestinal transplant. The V and J genes are TRBV30 and TRBJ2-5, with D possibly TRBD2 on 7 matching bases. This clonotype was sampled from a human donor who received an intestinal transplant. The CDR3 coding sequence is TGTGCCGGGGGCGGGGCGGGAGTTCCAGAGACCCAGTACTTC. This gives the protein CAGGGAGVPETQYF. Complete variable domain (other parts from reference TRBV30 and TRBJ2-5): SQTIHQWPATLVQPVGSPLSLECTVEGTSNPNLYWYRQAAGRGLQLLFYSVGIGQISSEVPQNLSASRPQDRQFILSSKKLLLSDSGFYLCAGGGAGVPETQYFGPGTRLLVL.